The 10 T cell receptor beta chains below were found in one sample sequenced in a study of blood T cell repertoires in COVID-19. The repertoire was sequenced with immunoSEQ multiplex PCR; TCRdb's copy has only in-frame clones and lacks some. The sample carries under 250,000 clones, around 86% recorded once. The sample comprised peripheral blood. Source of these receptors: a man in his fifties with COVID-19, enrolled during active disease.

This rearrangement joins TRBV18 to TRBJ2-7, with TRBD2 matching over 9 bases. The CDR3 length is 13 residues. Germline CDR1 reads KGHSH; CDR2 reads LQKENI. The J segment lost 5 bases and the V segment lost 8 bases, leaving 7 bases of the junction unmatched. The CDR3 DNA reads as TGTGCCAGCAAACCGGGACTAGCTCACGAGCAGTACTTC. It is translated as CASKPGLAHEQYF.

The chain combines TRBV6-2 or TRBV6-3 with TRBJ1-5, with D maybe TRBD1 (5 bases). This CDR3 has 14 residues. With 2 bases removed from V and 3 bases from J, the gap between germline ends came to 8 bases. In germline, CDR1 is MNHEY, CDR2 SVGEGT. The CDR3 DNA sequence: TGTGCCAGCAGTTACGCAGGGAACAATCAGCCCCAGCATTTT. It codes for CASSYAGNNQPQHF.

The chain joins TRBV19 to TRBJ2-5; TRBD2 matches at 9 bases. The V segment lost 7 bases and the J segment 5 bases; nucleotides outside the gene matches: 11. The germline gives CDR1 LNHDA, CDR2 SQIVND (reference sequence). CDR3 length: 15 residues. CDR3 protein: CASTPGSGRSETQYF. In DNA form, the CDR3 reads TGTGCCAGTACCCCCGGTAGCGGGAGATCGGAGACCCAGTACTTC. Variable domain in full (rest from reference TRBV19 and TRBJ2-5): DGGITQSPKYLFRKEGQNVTLSCEQNLNHDAMYWYRQDPGQGLRLIYYSQIVNDFQKGDIAEGYSVSREKKESFPLTVTSAQKNPTAFYLCASTPGSGRSETQYFGPGTRLLVL.

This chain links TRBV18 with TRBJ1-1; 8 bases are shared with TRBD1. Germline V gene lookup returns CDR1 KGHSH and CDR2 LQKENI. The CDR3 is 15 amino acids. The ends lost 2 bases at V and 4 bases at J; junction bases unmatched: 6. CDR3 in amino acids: CASSPRAGGPTEAFF. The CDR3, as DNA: TGTGCCAGCTCACCAAGAGCAGGGGGCCCCACTGAAGCTTTCTTT. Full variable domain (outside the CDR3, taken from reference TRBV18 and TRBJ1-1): NAGVMQNPRHLVRRRGQEARLRCSPMKGHSHVYWYRQLPEEGLKFMVYLQKENIIDESGMPKERFSAEFPKEGPSILRIQQVVRGDSAAYFCASSPRAGGPTEAFFGQGTRLTVV.

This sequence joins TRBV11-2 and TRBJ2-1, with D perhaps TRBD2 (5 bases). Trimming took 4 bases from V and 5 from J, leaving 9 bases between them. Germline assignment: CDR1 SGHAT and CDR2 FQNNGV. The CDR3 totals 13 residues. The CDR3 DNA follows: TGTGCCAGCAGCTCAAGGACTGACAATGAGCAGTTCTTC. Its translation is CASSSRTDNEQFF.

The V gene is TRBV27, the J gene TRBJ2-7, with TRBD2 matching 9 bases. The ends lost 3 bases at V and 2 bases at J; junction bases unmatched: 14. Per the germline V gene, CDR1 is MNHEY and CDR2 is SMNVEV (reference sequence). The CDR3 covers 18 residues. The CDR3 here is CASSFGGGGSGRTYEQYF. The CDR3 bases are TGTGCCAGCAGTTTTGGAGGGGGTGGGAGCGGGAGGACCTACGAGCAGTACTTC.

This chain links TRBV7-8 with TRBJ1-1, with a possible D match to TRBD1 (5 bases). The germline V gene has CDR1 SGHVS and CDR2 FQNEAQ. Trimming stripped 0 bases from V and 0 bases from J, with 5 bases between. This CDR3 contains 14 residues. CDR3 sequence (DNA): TGTGCCAGCAGCTTAGCACAGGTGAACACTGAAGCTTTCTTT. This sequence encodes CASSLAQVNTEAFF.

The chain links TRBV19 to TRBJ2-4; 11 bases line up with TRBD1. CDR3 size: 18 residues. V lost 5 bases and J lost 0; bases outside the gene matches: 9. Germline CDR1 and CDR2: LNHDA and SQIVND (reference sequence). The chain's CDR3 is CASSLGTGGGLAKNIQYF. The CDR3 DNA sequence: TGTGCCAGTAGTTTAGGGACAGGGGGAGGACTAGCCAAAAACATTCAGTACTTC.

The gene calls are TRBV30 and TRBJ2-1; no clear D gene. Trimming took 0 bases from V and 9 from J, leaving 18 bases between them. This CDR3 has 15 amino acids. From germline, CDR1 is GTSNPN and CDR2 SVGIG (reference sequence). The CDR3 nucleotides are TGTGCCTGGAGTGTAGTTCGGTCCAAGAGGAGTGAGCAGTTCTTC. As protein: CAWSVVRSKRSEQFF.

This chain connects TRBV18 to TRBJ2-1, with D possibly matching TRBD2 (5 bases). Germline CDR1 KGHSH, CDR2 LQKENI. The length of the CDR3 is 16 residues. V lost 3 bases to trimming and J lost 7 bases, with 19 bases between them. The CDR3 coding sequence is TGTGCCAGCTCACCTCAAGACGGTCTCCCGGGAAATGAGCAGTTCTTC. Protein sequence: CASSPQDGLPGNEQFF. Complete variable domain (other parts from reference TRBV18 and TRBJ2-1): NAGVMQNPRHLVRRRGQEARLRCSPMKGHSHVYWYRQLPEEGLKFMVYLQKENIIDESGMPKERFSAEFPKEGPSILRIQQVVRGDSAAYFCASSPQDGLPGNEQFFGPGTRLTVL.